This record looks at one T cell receptor (beta chain) sequence and its context. Its antigen is unidentified. Together with a sample-barcoded 5' primer, a J-beta primer mix was included in a second PCR lasting about 7 to 11 cycles. One entry per CDR3 protein results from TCRdb running MiXCR on the 5' RACE reads. The sample holds about 1.6 million distinct CDR3 sequences, 30% to 40% seen once. This record comes from a study of blood T cells in healthy people across ages. Findings and limits, study-wide: A roughly linear age-dependent decrease characterized TCR beta diversity per million T cells. Higher diversity and more naive CD4+ cells were features of long-lived donors, compared to aged donors. Strong correlation existed between TCR beta diversity and naive T cell percentage.

The CDR3 runs 16 residues. Germline CDR1 SGHKS, CDR2 YYEKEE (reference sequence). The V end lost 4 bases, the J end lost 0 bases, and 11 bases lay between the germline ends. The chain employs TRBV5-5 and TRBJ1-6; D is possibly TRBD1 (6 bases). Sequenced: blood. The origin of this receptor is a woman aged 25 to 39 in good health. DNA for the CDR3: TGTGCCAGCAGCGGACAGTCAAGCTCCTATAATTCACCCCTCCACTTT. It codes for CASSGQSSSYNSPLHF.